These T cell receptor beta chains were read from a single sample in a study of shared clonotypes between healthy human individuals. Profiling relied on immunoSEQ multiplex PCR, and the TCRdb table lists in-frame clones only, not all of them. The top ten clones hold roughly 1.5% of a sample with about 980,000 clones, over 75% of them seen once. The sequenced sample consisted of memory CD4+ T cells sorted from blood. The receptors stem from a man between 18 and 35 years old in good health. Both conserved end residues are part of each CDR3. D genes are given only for firm matches.

V,D,J,CDR3
TRBV19,TRBD2,TRBJ2-1,CASSKLAGIPNEQFF
TRBV25-1,.,TRBJ2-7,CASSEPHPRGYEQYF
TRBV10-3,TRBD2,TRBJ2-3,CAISSGGASTDTQYF
TRBV6-6,.,TRBJ2-2,CASSPRAGELFF
TRBV4-1,.,TRBJ1-2,CASSQPFGRVTYGYTF
TRBV7-6,.,TRBJ2-7,CASSFASGFSYEQYF
TRBV2,.,TRBJ2-2,CASKSLSTGELFF
TRBV2,TRBD1,TRBJ1-1,CASSPDRQAFF
TRBV11-1,.,TRBJ2-3,CASSSPPGLKIGTDTQYF
TRBV7-8,.,TRBJ1-5,CASSLWTADNQPQHF
TRBV19,.,TRBJ1-2,CASSISLGNYGYTF
TRBV5-3,.,TRBJ2-7,CASSSFGRVSEQYF